This T cell receptor (beta chain) stems from a study of brain T cells in children with intractable seizures. TCRdb's copy holds only in-frame clones and misses some; the assay was immunoSEQ multiplex PCR. The table shows about 340,000 clones, with 93% occurring only once. Time point described: blood from clinic visit 5 months post-surgery; TSC patient then seizure free. Only cases whose brain tissue showed the highest T cell transcript signatures were sequenced. At least one anti-epileptic drug was given before surgery. V lost 0 bases to trimming and J lost 0 bases, with 7 bases between them. The CDR3 is 15 residues long. In germline, CDR1 is SGHRS, CDR2 YFSETQ.

Material: peripheral blood, obtained 4 to 6 months after surgery. This TCR derives from a boy less than two years old with tuberous sclerosis and intractable seizures. The chain carries TRBV5-1 and TRBJ1-5; tentatively, D is TRBD1 (5 bases). The CDR3 loop reads CASSLVGDSNQPQHF. CDR3 coding DNA: TGCGCCAGCAGCTTGGTGGGGGATAGCAATCAGCCCCAGCATTTT.